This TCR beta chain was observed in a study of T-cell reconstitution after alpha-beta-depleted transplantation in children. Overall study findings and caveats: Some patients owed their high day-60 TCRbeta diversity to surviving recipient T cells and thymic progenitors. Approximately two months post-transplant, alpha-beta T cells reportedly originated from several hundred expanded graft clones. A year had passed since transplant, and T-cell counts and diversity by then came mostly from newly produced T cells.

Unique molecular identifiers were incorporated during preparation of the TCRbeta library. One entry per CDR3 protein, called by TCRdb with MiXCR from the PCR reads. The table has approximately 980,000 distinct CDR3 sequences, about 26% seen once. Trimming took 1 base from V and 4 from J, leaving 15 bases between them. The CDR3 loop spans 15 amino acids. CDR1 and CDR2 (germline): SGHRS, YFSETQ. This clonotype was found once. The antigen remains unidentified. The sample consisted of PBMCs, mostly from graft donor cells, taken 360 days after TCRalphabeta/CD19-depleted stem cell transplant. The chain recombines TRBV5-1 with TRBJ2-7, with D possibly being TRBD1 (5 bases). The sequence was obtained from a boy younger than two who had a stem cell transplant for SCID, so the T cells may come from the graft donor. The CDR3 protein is CASSLSAAGWYEQYF. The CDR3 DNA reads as TGCGCCAGCAGCTTGAGTGCGGCAGGGTGGTACGAGCAGTACTTC.